A selection of T cell receptor beta chains follows, all from one sample in a study of T cells in Graves' hyperthyroidism and ophthalmopathy. Each CDR3 protein gets one entry after TCRdb re-called the multiplex PCR reads with MiXCR. The table includes 550,000 to 600,000 distinct CDR3 sequences, around 46% detected once. The sample was peripheral blood or thyroid tissue (not recorded which). All receptors derive from an adult woman with Graves' disease, either hyperthyroidism or ophthalmopathy (not recorded which). The CDR3 runs from the conserved cysteine through the conserved F or W. The order of the fields is J gene, V gene, D gene, CDR3 protein. The D gene is left open where the match is weak.

J: TRBJ1-3
V: TRBV7-9
D: NA
CDR3: CASSLGRAYGNTIYF

J: TRBJ1-5
V: TRBV4-1
D: TRBD1
CDR3: CASSRQGLGNQPQHF

J: TRBJ1-1
V: TRBV7-9
D: TRBD1
CDR3: CAGSTHRGRNTEAFF

J: TRBJ1-5
V: TRBV15
D: NA
CDR3: CATSGTGNQPQHF

J: TRBJ1-6
V: TRBV28
D: NA
CDR3: CASSFRYSPLHF

J: TRBJ1-4
V: TRBV25-1
D: NA
CDR3: CASQIAGGEKLFF

J: TRBJ1-1
V: TRBV9
D: NA
CDR3: CASSLEAANTEAFF

J: TRBJ2-7
V: TRBV9
D: TRBD1
CDR3: CASSRTGGKGEQYF

J: TRBJ1-2
V: TRBV7-2
D: NA
CDR3: CASAPDGNYGYTF

J: TRBJ2-5
V: TRBV7-8
D: TRBD1
CDR3: CASSPRTGKETQYF

J: TRBJ2-6
V: TRBV2
D: NA
CDR3: CASSEEVGANVLTF

J: TRBJ1-6
V: TRBV10-3
D: TRBD1
CDR3: CAIRPEEGARNSPLHF

J: TRBJ1-5
V: TRBV7-9
D: NA
CDR3: CASSPMKLGLSNQPQHF

J: TRBJ2-7
V: TRBV28
D: NA
CDR3: CASSEERGDEQYF

J: TRBJ1-6
V: TRBV28
D: NA
CDR3: CASNLQVSYNSPPHF

J: TRBJ1-1
V: TRBV6-4
D: NA
CDR3: CASSSQGMSTEAFF

J: TRBJ1-4
V: TRBV14
D: TRBD1
CDR3: CASSGQGYEKLFF

J: TRBJ1-1
V: TRBV28
D: NA
CDR3: CASSSGGSNTEAFF

J: TRBJ2-6
V: TRBV15
D: TRBD1
CDR3: CATSRAGTGTGANVLTF

J: TRBJ2-2
V: TRBV7-9
D: NA
CDR3: CASSTSGGGASGELFF

J: TRBJ2-7
V: TRBV7-8
D: TRBD2
CDR3: CASSLRGGGFYEQYF

J: TRBJ1-3
V: TRBV29-1
D: TRBD1
CDR3: CSVEPGQGKGNTIYF

J: TRBJ1-5
V: TRBV11-2
D: NA
CDR3: CASSTGTAQPQHF

J: TRBJ1-6
V: TRBV19
D: TRBD1
CDR3: CASSPRTGGPNYNSPLHF

J: TRBJ2-7
V: TRBV13
D: TRBD2
CDR3: CASSSDPSGSPYELYF

J: TRBJ1-5
V: TRBV2
D: NA
CDR3: CASSRRASSNQPQHF

J: TRBJ2-5
V: TRBV7-9
D: NA
CDR3: CASSAGTQYF